These T cell receptor beta chains were read from a single sample in a study of blood T cell repertoires in COVID-19. The table came from immunoSEQ multiplex PCR; TCRdb's copy has only in-frame clones and leaves some out. In the table there are 250,000 to 300,000 clones, about 89% of which are singletons. Sequencing was performed on peripheral blood. Receptors originate from a woman in her thirties with COVID-19, enrolled during active disease. The conserved cysteine and the conserved F or W are not part of the CDR3 here.

v_call: TRBV12-2; j_call: TRBJ1-1; cdr3_aa: ASRLAGIDGDTEAF
v_call: TRBV30; j_call: TRBJ2-7; cdr3_aa: AWSSENEQY
v_call: TRBV5-1; j_call: TRBJ1-3; cdr3_aa: ASSLAGTAGNTIY
v_call: TRBV5-1; j_call: TRBJ2-7; cdr3_aa: ASSLVLQGNEQY
v_call: TRBV6-5; j_call: TRBJ1-2; cdr3_aa: ASRLNREDGYT
v_call: TRBV10-2; j_call: TRBJ2-3; cdr3_aa: ASRTSGVTDTQY
v_call: TRBV19; j_call: TRBJ2-3; cdr3_aa: ASSIGRATDTQY
v_call: TRBV2; j_call: TRBJ2-2; cdr3_aa: ASSEASRLLVGELF
v_call: TRBV15; j_call: TRBJ1-1; cdr3_aa: ATSRDHRTGEAF
v_call: TRBV6-2/TRBV6-3; j_call: TRBJ1-4; cdr3_aa: ASSYPKTGGDEKLF
v_call: TRBV3-1/TRBV3-2; j_call: TRBJ2-7; cdr3_aa: ASSYRTGGPYEQY
v_call: TRBV24-1; j_call: TRBJ2-1; cdr3_aa: ATSDSLYNEQF
v_call: TRBV6-5; j_call: TRBJ2-1; cdr3_aa: ASSSVSSSYNEQF
v_call: TRBV7-3; j_call: TRBJ1-4; cdr3_aa: ASSLTGATNEKLF
v_call: TRBV27; j_call: TRBJ1-5; cdr3_aa: ASSPGESYQPQH
v_call: TRBV29-1; j_call: TRBJ2-5; cdr3_aa: SAEPLAGQETQY
v_call: TRBV19; j_call: TRBJ1-4; cdr3_aa: ASSIGGQGSEKLF
v_call: TRBV4-1; j_call: TRBJ2-3; cdr3_aa: ASSQQGGRTDTQY
v_call: TRBV7-2; j_call: TRBJ2-5; cdr3_aa: ASSLGGAAGVKTQY
v_call: TRBV5-1; j_call: TRBJ1-1; cdr3_aa: ASSSGQGALGTEAF
v_call: TRBV6-1; j_call: TRBJ1-2; cdr3_aa: ASSETEGALANYGYT
v_call: TRBV5-1; j_call: TRBJ1-1; cdr3_aa: ASSLAGGEAF
v_call: TRBV15; j_call: TRBJ2-1; cdr3_aa: ATSSGSQNEQF
v_call: TRBV5-4; j_call: TRBJ2-2; cdr3_aa: ASGGEGHTGELF
v_call: TRBV9; j_call: TRBJ1-2; cdr3_aa: ASSVDAGTENGYT
v_call: TRBV27; j_call: TRBJ1-5; cdr3_aa: ASSSTNRGGVLNQPQH
v_call: TRBV6-1; j_call: TRBJ1-2; cdr3_aa: ASSDGLYGYT
v_call: TRBV15; j_call: TRBJ2-7; cdr3_aa: ATSIQAIPSYEQY
v_call: TRBV5-4; j_call: TRBJ2-7; cdr3_aa: ASSAADSYEQY
v_call: TRBV5-1; j_call: TRBJ1-2; cdr3_aa: ASSLEQGDYGYT
v_call: TRBV27; j_call: TRBJ1-3; cdr3_aa: ASREAGTGSFSGNTIY
v_call: TRBV30; j_call: TRBJ1-6; cdr3_aa: AWRGKGGINSPLH
v_call: TRBV28; j_call: TRBJ1-4; cdr3_aa: ASSLWDIATNEKLF
v_call: TRBV3-1/TRBV3-2; j_call: TRBJ2-7; cdr3_aa: ASRRREGYEQY
v_call: TRBV28; j_call: TRBJ1-2; cdr3_aa: ASQAGLTSNYGYT
v_call: TRBV15; j_call: TRBJ2-4; cdr3_aa: ATSRFSGSSLAPKNIQY
v_call: TRBV2; j_call: TRBJ2-7; cdr3_aa: AIRSTSGSYEQY
v_call: TRBV7-9; j_call: TRBJ1-5; cdr3_aa: ASSLESGGQPQH
v_call: TRBV9; j_call: TRBJ2-2; cdr3_aa: ASSPRLAGGVSTGELF
v_call: TRBV5-1; j_call: TRBJ1-1; cdr3_aa: ASSLGLRNTEAF
v_call: TRBV25-1; j_call: TRBJ1-6; cdr3_aa: ASSQTGTGNSPLH
v_call: TRBV12-5; j_call: TRBJ1-2; cdr3_aa: ASGLERDGGYT
v_call: TRBV6-6; j_call: TRBJ1-1; cdr3_aa: ASSYSGANTEAF
v_call: TRBV5-1; j_call: TRBJ1-4; cdr3_aa: ASSPRGAHATNEKLF
v_call: TRBV7-9; j_call: TRBJ2-7; cdr3_aa: ASSLALSGSGYEQY
v_call: TRBV10-1; j_call: TRBJ2-7; cdr3_aa: ASSETGSYEQY
v_call: TRBV2; j_call: TRBJ1-2; cdr3_aa: ASSSTARYGYT
v_call: TRBV7-9; j_call: TRBJ1-1; cdr3_aa: ASSKHPGQGPNTEAF
v_call: TRBV3-1/TRBV3-2; j_call: TRBJ1-1; cdr3_aa: ASSQDPRQGPPAF
v_call: TRBV18; j_call: TRBJ2-5; cdr3_aa: ASSPTGTGGETQY
v_call: TRBV12-3/TRBV12-4; j_call: TRBJ1-2; cdr3_aa: ASSLGQLYGYT
v_call: TRBV27; j_call: TRBJ2-7; cdr3_aa: ASSPQLAGNPYEQY
v_call: TRBV5-1; j_call: TRBJ2-6; cdr3_aa: ASRGSFSGANVLT
v_call: TRBV10-2; j_call: TRBJ1-4; cdr3_aa: ASRGTASTNEKLF
v_call: TRBV27; j_call: TRBJ2-7; cdr3_aa: ASSRLGTREQY